This T cell receptor beta chain was documented in a study of cytomegalovirus exposure and HLA in healthy donors. The data were produced by immunoSEQ multiplex PCR, yet TCRdb's version contains in-frame clones alone and is incomplete. Altogether some 60,000 clones are present, around 96% being singletons, with the ten largest covering around 4.5%. Study-wide results and caveats: Overall, approximately 180 TCR beta chains were annotated as cytomegalovirus-associated. The CMV antigen specificity of a few CMV-associated chains was confirmed through in vitro analysis. Cytomegalovirus status, reportedly, was diagnosed with high specificity and sensitivity by the classifier.

In this sample, this clone turned up once. The antigen is unknown. From the 120-subject validation cohort, which was separate from the roughly 700-subject first cohort, the donors were drawn. This TCR came from a young man in good health and CMV-seropositive. The sample comprised PBMCs.

As DNA, the CDR3 is TGTGCCAGCAGCTTAACGGGAGCAGGGGGCTACGAGCAGTACTTC. As protein: CASSLTGAGGYEQYF. The chain joins TRBV7-3 to TRBJ2-7; TRBD1 agrees at 7 bases. This CDR3 contains 15 residues. CDR1 and CDR2 from the germline V gene are SGHTA and FQGTGA. The trim removed 0 bases at V and 3 bases at J, leaving 5 bases unmatched. Using reference TRBV7-3 and TRBJ2-7 for the parts outside the CDR3, the full variable domain is GAGVSQTPSNKVTEKGKYVELRCDPISGHTALYWYRQSLGQGPEFLIYFQGTGAADDSGLPNDRFFAVRPEGSVSTLKIQRTERGDSAVYLCASSLTGAGGYEQYFGPGTRLTVT.